This T cell receptor (beta chain) appears in the sequencing data of a study of graft-versus-host responses after intestinal transplantation. Study background: For around 3 years after anti-thymocyte globulin induction, all recipients took tacrolimus and steroids.

Study observations and caveats: Circulating GvH clones peaking coincided with falling HvG clones soon after transplant.

TCRdb's table, derived via immunoSEQ multiplex PCR, lists solely in-frame clones and lacks some. The top ten hold about 0.18% of the sample, which has over 80,000 clones, 91% seen once. The junction had 10 bases not matched to a gene; V was cut back by 4 bases and J by 1 base. The germline CDR1 and CDR2 sequences are SGDLS and YYNGEE. This CDR3 has 17 residues. On this clone: Its antigen is as yet unknown.

Sequences were derived from unstimulated CD4+ T cells sorted from spleen or lymph node cells, sampled before transplant. This rearrangement joins TRBV9 to TRBJ1-2, with 10 positions matching TRBD1. This receptor was obtained from a human donor who was the organ donor for an intestinal transplant. The CDR3 here is CASSISGTGENNYGYTF. DNA of the CDR3: TGTGCCAGCAGCATATCCGGGACAGGGGAGAATAACTATGGCTACACCTTC.